This T cell receptor beta chain originates from a study of blood T cell repertoires in COVID-19. Turning to the study itself: Italy, Spain and the United States were the sources of the convalescent and acute COVID-19 samples.

This clone was seen more than once but under ten times. CDR1 SNHLY and CDR2 FYNNEI come from the germline V gene. Trimming took off 3 bases at V and 5 bases at J, with 17 bases between the two ends. There are 15 residues in the CDR3. Cohort allocation depended upon clinical history that participants reported. Cohort 3 donors counted as recovered after two negative PCRs, clearance, or resolved symptoms. Repertoires were generated with immunoSEQ multiplex PCR, while TCRdb's copy carries only in-frame clones and drops some. The table shows 150,000 to 200,000 clones, with approximately 80% occurring only once.

Sequencing was carried out using PBMCs or T cells enriched from blood (not recorded which). The chain carries TRBV2 and TRBJ2-7, with TRBD2 as a possible D gene (7 bases). The TCR comes from a middle-aged man who had recovered from COVID-19. CDR3: CASSDLAGAMDEQYF. DNA for the CDR3: TGTGCCAGCAGTGATCTTGCGGGGGCGATGGACGAGCAGTACTTC.